The clone carrying this TCR beta chain was seen once. The participants were between about 18 and 89 years old and came from under 25 US areas. The data stem from a study of blood T cell repertoires in COVID-19. Study information: Sample material is recorded as cDNA or gDNA derived from T cells, B-cell-depleted T cells, or PBMCs.

This CDR3 region has 14 residues. Germline CDR1 is KGHSH and CDR2 is LQKENI. V lost 2 bases and J 2 bases, leaving 8 bases between the germline ends. Sequenced by immunoSEQ multiplex PCR; TCRdb stores in-frame clones only, minus some. The repertoire holds about 230,000 clones, with about 86% as singletons. The sequencing sample was made of PBMCs or T cells enriched from blood (not recorded which). The sequence was collected from a woman in her 50s in a cohort exposed to, infected with or recovered from COVID-19 (not recorded which). The V and J genes are TRBV18 and TRBJ2-3; D possibly corresponds to TRBD1 (6 bases). The CDR3 DNA reads as TGTGCCAGCTCACCAGGACAGAACACAGATACGCAGTATTTT. This gives the protein CASSPGQNTDTQYF.